This TCR beta chain was documented in a study of Ad26.COV2.S vaccination and SARS-CoV-2 variants. About the research overall: In the study, Ad26.COV2.S was injected intramuscularly once, or twice 56 days apart.

The treatment is: roughly 19 received Ad26.COV2.S at low or high dose, single or two shots; about 5 received placebo; per-sample allocation not given. Collection of the samples took place on day 63 after the first injection of vaccine or placebo. Here immunoSEQ multiplex PCR was the method, and the copy in TCRdb shows in-frame clones only, minus some. The table records about 390,000 clones, more than 85% of them present only once. Overall study results and limits: Similar non-spike TCR breadth was seen in vaccine and placebo recipients. Total T cell responses, in the TCR breadth and depth analyses, may have been underestimated.

As for this clone: Its antigen is still unknown.

The CDR3 sequence is 15 residues long. Germline CDR1 reads SNHLY; CDR2 reads FYNNEI. The V and J ends lost 6 bases and 4 bases, in that order; junction bases with no gene match: 11. The sequence derives from a person between 18 and 65 years old who received the Ad26.COV2.S COVID-19 vaccine or a placebo. This sample comprised peripheral blood, obtained in a trial of Ad26.COV2.S vaccine versus placebo. V is TRBV2 and J is TRBJ1-1; 7 bases fit TRBD1. CDR3 protein: CASSRGQDESTEAFF. In DNA form, the CDR3 reads TGTGCCAGCAGCAGAGGACAGGACGAGAGCACTGAAGCTTTCTTT.